The 29 T cell receptor beta chains presented below share a single source sample, sequenced in a study of blood T cell repertoires in COVID-19. Clones were sequenced by immunoSEQ multiplex PCR, and TCRdb holds only the in-frame ones, with some missing. The table lists around 30,000 clones, 85% of them singletons, with roughly 7.3% in the top ten. Material: peripheral blood. The source of these receptors is a human donor in a cohort sampled during active COVID-19.

This chain joins TRBV6-4 and TRBJ1-1; TRBD1 agrees at 9 bases. The CDR3 contains 16 residues. The J segment lost 4 bases and the V segment lost 4 bases, leaving 10 bases of the junction unmatched. CDR1 MRHNA and CDR2 SNTAGT come from the germline V gene. The CDR3, as DNA: TGTGCCAGCAGTGTCACATGGGACAGGGCAGGCACTGAAGCTTTCTTT. Amino acid sequence: CASSVTWDRAGTEAFF.

Turning to this clone: One end of the junction does not line up with germline, which may come from a read error. The V and J genes are TRBV5-1 and TRBJ2-1; D unresolved. In germline, CDR1 is SGHRS, CDR2 YFSETQ. This CDR3 spans 13 amino acids. CDR3 loop: CASSLSSFNEQFF. Written as DNA, the CDR3 is TGCGCCAGCAGCTTGAGCTCCTTCAATGAGCAGTTCTTC. Full variable domain (rest looked up from reference TRBV5-1 and TRBJ2-1): KAGVTQTPRYLIKTRGQQVTLSCSPISGHRSVSWYQQTPGQGLQFLFEYFSETQRNKGNFPGRFSGRQFSNSRSEMNVSTLELGDSALYLCASSLSSFNEQFFGPGTRLTVL.

This clone was observed a single time. The V gene is TRBV18, the J gene TRBJ2-5, with 13 bases that match TRBD2. V shed 0 bases, J shed 2 bases, and the junction held 9 bases outside the gene matches. Looked up from germline, CDR1 is KGHSH and CDR2 is LQKENI. This CDR3 contains 19 residues. CDR3 sequence reads: CASSPPRTSGSLGQETQYF. In DNA form, the CDR3 reads TGTGCCAGCTCACCACCTCGGACTAGCGGGAGTTTGGGGCAAGAGACCCAGTACTTC.

The rearrangement links TRBV5-6 to TRBJ2-6; D not resolved. Trimming cost V 0 bases and J 4 bases, with 5 bases left between them. This CDR3 has 14 residues. CDR1 is SGHDT and CDR2 is YYEEEE in the germline V gene. CDR3 amino acids: CASSLALGANVLTF. The CDR3 DNA is TGTGCCAGCAGCTTGGCTCTGGGGGCCAACGTCCTGACTTTC. The full variable domain, completed using reference TRBV5-6 and TRBJ2-6, is DAGVTQSPTHLIKTRGQQVTLRCSPKSGHDTVSWYQQALGQGPQFIFQYYEEEERQRGNFPDRFSGHQFPNYSSELNVNALLLGDSALYLCASSLALGANVLTFGAGSRLTVL.

The chain combines TRBV6-6 with TRBJ2-7; the match to TRBD1 covers 7 bases. Germline V gives CDR1 MNHNY, CDR2 SVGAGI (reference sequence). J was trimmed by 2 bases and V by 0 bases; bases with no gene match: 1. The CDR3 consists of 14 residues. CDR3 sequence (DNA): TGTGCCAGCAGTTACTCTACAGGGGCCTACGAGCAGTACTTC. It is translated as CASSYSTGAYEQYF.

Only a few counts were recorded for this clone. The CDR3 DNA follows: TGTGCCAGCAGTTATACAGGGGATAACACTGAAGCTTTCTTT. Protein: CASSYTGDNTEAFF. The V call is TRBV6-5, the J call TRBJ1-1; 7 bases fit TRBD1. There are 14 residues in the CDR3. V was clipped by 3 bases and J by 2 bases; unmatched bases: 3. Germline loops: CDR1 MNHEY, CDR2 SVGAGI.

The V gene is TRBV5-6, the J gene TRBJ2-7; 7 bases are shared with TRBD1. Germline V gene lookup returns CDR1 SGHDT and CDR2 YYEEEE. The CDR3 has 16 residues. V trimming: 4 bases; J trimming: 2 bases; junction bases outside the gene matches: 12. The DNA for the CDR3 is TGTGCCAGCAGCCCTGCGGTTAAAGGACAGGCCTACGAGCAGTACTTC. This codes for CASSPAVKGQAYEQYF.

The chain has TRBV6-5 and TRBJ1-1; 7 bases line up with TRBD1. Germline V gene lookup returns CDR1 MNHEY and CDR2 SVGAGI. J lost 3 bases, V lost 7 bases, and 8 bases had no gene match. The CDR3 consists of 14 residues. The CDR3 region has the DNA TGTGCCAGCAACCGACAGGGAGGAGACACTGAAGCTTTCTTT. Translated: CASNRQGGDTEAFF.

The chain employs TRBV30 and TRBJ1-1, with a weak D call TRBD1 (6 bases). V lost 1 base and J lost 1, with 7 bases in between. Germline V gives CDR1 GTSNPN, CDR2 SVGIG (reference sequence). This CDR3 has 13 amino acids. The CDR3 DNA reads as TGTGCCTGGAGTGCGACAGGGAACACTGAAGCTTTCTTT. This sequence encodes CAWSATGNTEAFF.

The genes are TRBV5-4 and TRBJ2-2; no clear D gene. CDR3 length: 13 residues. V was cut by 0 bases and J by 6 bases, with 6 bases left in between. The germline gives CDR1 SGHNT, CDR2 YYREEE (reference sequence). CDR3 protein: CASSLVIAGELFF. CDR3 bases: TGTGCCAGCAGCTTGGTCATAGCCGGGGAGCTGTTTTTT.

The rearrangement joins TRBV7-8 to TRBJ2-1, with 7 bases matching TRBD2. Germline trimming cut 2 bases from V and 7 bases from J; bases unmatched to any gene: 8. The V gene's germline CDR1 is SGHVS and CDR2 FQNEAQ. This CDR3 spans 15 amino acids. The CDR3 DNA reads TGTGCCAGCAGCTTATATGTGGGAGGGATGAATGAGCAGTTCTTC. Protein: CASSLYVGGMNEQFF. The full variable domain, completed using reference TRBV7-8 and TRBJ2-1, is GAGVSQSPRYKVAKRGQDVALRCDPISGHVSLFWYQQALGQGPEFLTYFQNEAQLDKSGLPSDRFFAERPEGSVSTLKIQRTQQEDSAVYLCASSLYVGGMNEQFFGPGTRLTVL.

The genes are TRBV11-2 and TRBJ2-7; 7 bases agree with TRBD2. The V and J ends lost 1 base and 2 bases, in that order; junction bases with no gene match: 8. Germline V lookup: CDR1 SGHAT, CDR2 FQNNGV. The CDR3 has 16 residues. In DNA form, the CDR3 reads TGTGCCAGCAGCTTAGTGATTCGGGGGGAAACCTACGAGCAGTACTTC. This codes for CASSLVIRGETYEQYF.

The chain employs TRBV28 and TRBJ2-7; 10 nucleotides match TRBD1. Trimming cost V 6 bases and J 4 bases; bases outside gene matches: 6. The CDR3 runs to 14 residues. Germline V gives CDR1 MDHEN, CDR2 SYDVKM. CDR3 residues: CASRRDRGPYEQYF. In nucleotides, the CDR3 is TGTGCCAGCAGACGCGACAGGGGGCCGTACGAGCAGTACTTC.

The chain carries TRBV20-1 and TRBJ1-5; D call uncertain. The CDR3 runs 17 residues. Trimming removed 3 bases from V and 2 bases from J, with 20 bases in between. Per the germline V gene, CDR1 is DFQATT and CDR2 is SNEGSKA (reference sequence). The CDR3 reads CSASGENYEERNQPQHF. Here the CDR3 DNA reads TGCAGTGCTAGTGGGGAGAATTATGAGGAACGCAATCAGCCCCAGCATTTT.

The genes are TRBV19 and TRBJ2-7, with 8 bases matching TRBD1. Germline-derived CDR1 and CDR2 are LNHDA and SQIVND (reference sequence). The CDR3 has 13 residues. The V segment lost 5 bases and the J segment 7 bases; nucleotides outside the gene matches: 7. Here the CDR3 reads CASSADRDQEQYF. The CDR3 bases are TGTGCCAGTAGTGCGGACAGGGACCAGGAGCAGTACTTC.

The chain joins TRBV12-3 or TRBV12-4 to TRBJ2-3; tentative D call: TRBD2 (6 bases). This CDR3 has 13 residues. The V end lost 8 bases, the J end lost 6 bases, and 15 bases lay between the germline ends. The CDR3 reads CASRRGAGDTQYF. In DNA, the CDR3 is TGTGCCAGCCGGCGCGGGGCCGGGGATACGCAGTATTTT.

The CDR3 protein is CASSIGDRGRETQYF. The CDR3, as DNA: TGTGCCAGTAGTATCGGGGACAGGGGGCGAGAGACCCAGTACTTC. The genes are TRBV19 and TRBJ2-5; the match to TRBD1 covers 12 bases. CDR3 length: 15 residues. V lost 3 bases, J lost 4 bases, and 3 bases stayed unmatched. Germline assignment: CDR1 LNHDA and CDR2 SQIVND (reference sequence).

The chain combines TRBV9 with TRBJ1-2, with D unresolved. CDR3 size: 14 residues. The V gene lost 0 bases and the J gene lost 3 bases, with 9 bases spanning the gap. The germline CDR1 and CDR2 sequences are SGDLS and YYNGEE. Written as DNA, the CDR3 is TGTGCCAGCAGCGTAGCTCCCGGGGACTATGGCTACACCTTC. Translation gives CASSVAPGDYGYTF.

The chain is built from TRBV30 and TRBJ1-2; no clear D gene. The CDR3 extends over 12 amino acids. The germline V gene encodes CDR1 GTSNPN and CDR2 SVGIG (reference sequence). The germline V and J ends were trimmed by 5 bases and 4 bases, with 11 bases remaining between them. Here the CDR3 DNA reads TGTGCCTGGGTGATGGAGGGCTATGGCTACACCTTC. It specifies CAWVMEGYGYTF. Drawing the rest from reference TRBV30 and TRBJ1-2, the complete variable domain is SQTIHQWPATLVQPVGSPLSLECTVEGTSNPNLYWYRQAAGRGLQLLFYSVGIGQISSEVPQNLSASRPQDRQFILSSKKLLLSDSGFYLCAWVMEGYGYTFGSGTRLTVV.

V and J are TRBV7-9 and TRBJ2-4; D perhaps matches TRBD2 (5 bases). This CDR3 spans 16 amino acids. V was cut by 5 bases and J by 3 bases, with 17 bases left in between. CDR1 and CDR2 (germline): SEHNR, FQNEAQ (reference sequence). In DNA, the CDR3 is TGTGCCAGCAGCGAGGAAAAGGGAGAGCACAAAAACATTCAGTACTTC. As protein: CASSEEKGEHKNIQYF.

The gene calls are TRBV30 and TRBJ1-1, with 9 positions matching TRBD1. V trimming: 0 bases; J trimming: 3 bases; junction bases outside the gene matches: 2. Germline-derived CDR1 and CDR2 are GTSNPN and SVGIG (reference sequence). The CDR3 consists of 14 residues. The CDR3 DNA follows: TGTGCCTGGAGTGTTACAGGGGGCCACACTGAAGCTTTCTTT. This encodes CAWSVTGGHTEAFF.

V gene TRBV10-2 combines with J gene TRBJ2-3; TRBD2 aligns across 11 bases. The junction had 6 bases not matched to a gene; V was cut back by 7 bases and J by 6 bases. This CDR3 is 14 amino acids long. Germline V lookup: CDR1 WSHSY, CDR2 SAAADI. CDR3: CASKIAGGPDTQYF. In DNA form, the CDR3 reads TGCGCCAGCAAAATAGCGGGGGGGCCTGATACGCAGTATTTT.

This chain links TRBV9 with TRBJ2-2; D may be TRBD2 (7 bases). Germline V gene lookup returns CDR1 SGDLS and CDR2 YYNGEE. Deletions cut 0 bases from V and 4 bases from J, with 16 bases between. CDR3 length: 17 residues. The CDR3 DNA reads as TGTGCCAGCAGCGTAGCCGGAGGGGGGGCCAGCACCGGGGAGCTGTTTTTT. This gives the protein CASSVAGGGASTGELFF.

This sequence joins TRBV19 and TRBJ2-7; TRBD1 agrees at 7 bases. V lost 4 bases, J lost 3 bases, and 6 bases stayed unmatched. This CDR3 has 14 residues. Germline values: CDR1 LNHDA, CDR2 SQIVND (reference sequence). For the CDR3, the DNA is TGTGCCAGTAGTAGGGGGACAGTCAACTACGAGCAGTACTTC. It is translated as CASSRGTVNYEQYF.

The chain joins TRBV10-3 to TRBJ2-7; 10 positions match TRBD1. With 0 bases clipped from V and 4 bases from J, the junction kept 3 bases outside the gene matches. Germline loops: CDR1 ENHRY, CDR2 SYGVKD. The CDR3 extends over 15 amino acids. CDR3 nucleotide sequence: TGTGCCATCAGTGAGTCAGCGGGACAGGGGTACGAGCAGTACTTC. Translated: CAISESAGQGYEQYF.

This chain connects TRBV28 to TRBJ1-5; perhaps TRBD1 as D (6 bases). There are 12 residues in the CDR3. With 7 bases removed from V and 6 bases from J, the gap between germline ends came to 10 bases. Germline V gives CDR1 MDHEN, CDR2 SYDVKM. Here the CDR3 DNA reads TGTGCCAGCACCGAAGGGGGTCAGCCCCAGCATTTT. Its translation: CASTEGGQPQHF.

The rearrangement uses TRBV29-1 and TRBJ1-2, with D possibly TRBD1 on 5 matching bases. Trimming shortened V by 2 bases and J by 8 bases, and 6 bases separated the two germline ends. The CDR3 extends over 10 amino acids. Germline V lookup: CDR1 SQVTM, CDR2 ANQGSEA. The CDR3 DNA sequence: TGCAGCGTTGAAACAGGAGGCTACACCTTC. It codes for CSVETGGYTF. Full variable domain (rest looked up from reference TRBV29-1 and TRBJ1-2): SAVISQKPSRDICQRGTSLTIQCQVDSQVTMMFWYRQQPGQSLTLIATANQGSEATYESGFVIDKFPISRPNLTFSTLTVSNMSPEDSSIYLCSVETGGYTFGSGTRLTVV.

This chain joins TRBV6-5 and TRBJ2-1; 7 positions match TRBD1. The CDR3 runs 14 residues. The V gene end was trimmed by 6 bases and the J gene end by 5 bases; junction bases not matched to a gene: 7. Germline assignment: CDR1 MNHEY and CDR2 SVGAGI. The CDR3 nucleotides read TGTGCCAGCAGATACATGACAGGGAACAATGAGCAGTTCTTC. It is translated as CASRYMTGNNEQFF.

This clone has just a few counts. The chain combines TRBV5-6 with TRBJ1-6; 7 bases match TRBD1. With V trimmed by 5 bases and J by 1 base, 3 bases remained unmatched. Germline lookup yields CDR1 SGHDT and CDR2 YYEEEE. The CDR3 is 15 amino acids. The CDR3: CASSIQGSYNSPLHF. CDR3 DNA sequence: TGTGCCAGCAGTATACAGGGGTCCTATAATTCACCCCTCCACTTT.